This TCR beta chain was found in a study of blood T cell repertoires in COVID-19. Background on the study: The United States, Italy and Spain supplied acute and convalescent COVID-19 samples. Sources were T cells, B-cell-depleted T cells, or PBMCs; the material itself was cDNA or gDNA.

Germline V lookup: CDR1 MNHEY, CDR2 SVGAGI. J lost 6 bases, V lost 4 bases, and 6 bases had no gene match. The CDR3 is made up of 14 amino acids. Authors' data handling: Reference gene primer amplification yielded estimated nucleated cell counts. TCRdb's copy holds only in-frame clones and misses some; the assay was immunoSEQ multiplex PCR. The V and J calls and clone size come from that table; D and trimming were worked out from the DNA. This table has some 130,000 clones, about 80% appearing once. In this sample, this clone turned up once. Sample: peripheral blood. The chain recombines TRBV6-5 with TRBJ1-2, with TRBD1 matching 9 bases. The sequence derives from a woman between 50 and 59 years old with acute or convalescent COVID-19. The DNA of the CDR3 is TGTGCCAGCAGTTCTGGGACAGGGCTAAATGGCTACACCTTC. Its translation is CASSSGTGLNGYTF.